This TCR beta chain was retrieved from a study of beta chain features in type 1 diabetes. Study-wide points: Shorter TCRB CDR3s, moderately but significantly so, were found in Type 1 diabetes patients in all four CD4+ subsets. Within patients, naive, central memory and Treg TCRB repertoires seemed more similar than within healthy donors.

V lost 5 bases, J lost 8 bases, and 18 bases lay in between. This CDR3 spans 15 amino acids. Germline CDR1 is SEHNR and CDR2 is FQNEAQ (reference sequence). Cells sorted by CD45RO/CCR7/CD25/CD127/CD95/CD27 comprised CD4+ naive, central memory, regulatory and stem cell-like memory cells. Each sorted fraction was over 98% pure. This clone has a handful of counts. Its antigen is not known. The investigators reverse transcribed all of the isolated RNA, so they sequenced expressed TCRB transcripts. Assay: immunoSEQ multiplex PCR; the TCRdb copy retains only in-frame clones and omits some. The repertoire holds over 200,000 clones, approximately 10% seen once, with around 0.015% in the top ten.

Input material: naive CD4+ T cells from blood. The chain is built from TRBV7-9 and TRBJ1-4; unclear D gene. The clonotype comes from a man aged 30-40 years with type 1 diabetes. The CDR3 is CASSPSAGSREKLFF. CDR3 bases: TGTGCCAGCAGCCCCTCGGCGGGGTCTCGGGAAAAACTGTTTTTT.